This TCR beta chain was captured by sequencing in a study of blood T cell repertoires in COVID-19. For the study at large: There were acute and convalescent COVID-19 samples, and they came from the United States, Italy and Spain.

Participant age was about 18 to 100 years, and participants resided in about two dozen US areas. Assignment of participants to cohorts was predicated upon participant-reported clinical history. Original processing methods: Estimates of nucleated cell counts were drawn from the amplification of reference gene primers. TCRdb's copy holds only in-frame clones and misses some; the assay was immunoSEQ multiplex PCR. V and J calls and clone size are given by that table; D and trimming were obtained from the DNA. The table lists about 210,000 clones, around 81% of them singletons, with just under 9% in the top ten. Trimming cost V 6 bases and J 8 bases; bases outside gene matches: 5. Germline V gene data show CDR1 as MDHEN and CDR2 as SYDVKM. This CDR3 is built from 12 residues.

The sequencing sample was made of PBMCs or T cells enriched from blood (not recorded which). The chain combines TRBV28 with TRBJ1-2; 8 nucleotides align to TRBD1. This TCR was sampled from a woman between 45 and 60 years old with acute COVID-19. The CDR3 nucleotides are TGTGCCAGCAGACCCGACAGGGGCGGCTACACCTTC. It specifies CASRPDRGGYTF.